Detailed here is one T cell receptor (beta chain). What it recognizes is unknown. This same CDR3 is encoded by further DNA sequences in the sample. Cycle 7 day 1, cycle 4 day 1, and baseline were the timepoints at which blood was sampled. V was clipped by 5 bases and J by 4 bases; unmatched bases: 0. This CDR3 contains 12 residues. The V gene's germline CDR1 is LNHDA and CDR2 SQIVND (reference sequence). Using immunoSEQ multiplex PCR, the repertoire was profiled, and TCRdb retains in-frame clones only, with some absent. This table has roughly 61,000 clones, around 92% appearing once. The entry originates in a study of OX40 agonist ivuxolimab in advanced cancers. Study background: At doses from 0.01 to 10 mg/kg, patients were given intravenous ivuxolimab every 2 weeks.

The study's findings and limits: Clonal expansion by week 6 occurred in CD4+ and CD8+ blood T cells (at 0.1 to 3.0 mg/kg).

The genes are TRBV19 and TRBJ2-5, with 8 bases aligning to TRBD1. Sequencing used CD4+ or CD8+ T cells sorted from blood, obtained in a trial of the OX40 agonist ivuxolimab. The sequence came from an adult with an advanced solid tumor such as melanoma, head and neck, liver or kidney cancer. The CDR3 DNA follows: TGTGCCAGTAGTGACAGGGGAGAGACCCAGTACTTC. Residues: CASSDRGETQYF.